These 28 T cell receptor beta chains were sequenced from one sample in a study of blood T cell repertoires in COVID-19. The method was immunoSEQ multiplex PCR; TCRdb's version includes in-frame clones alone and lacks a portion of them. The table lists approximately 60,000 clones, less than 80% of them singletons. Sequencing used peripheral blood. The receptors derive from a man in his fifties or sixties with acute or convalescent COVID-19.

The rearrangement uses TRBV30 and TRBJ2-3; the D gene is possibly TRBD2 (5 bases). This CDR3 spans 14 amino acids. Germline-derived CDR1 and CDR2 are GTSNPN and SVGIG (reference sequence). Trimming left V 6 bases short and J 4 bases short, with 17 bases between. The CDR3, as DNA: TGTGCCTGCCGAAAGAGCGGTCCCGCAGATACGCAGTATTTT. Encoded protein: CACRKSGPADTQYF.

The V gene is TRBV18, the J gene TRBJ2-2; the match to TRBD1 covers 9 bases. CDR1 KGHSH and CDR2 LQKENI come from the germline V gene. The CDR3 contains 20 residues. The V gene end was trimmed by 3 bases and the J gene end by 1 base; junction bases not matched to a gene: 15. The CDR3 here is CASSPITGKGQGKNTGELFF. In DNA, the CDR3 is TGTGCCAGCTCACCGATAACCGGAAAGGGACAGGGAAAGAACACCGGGGAGCTGTTTTTT.

CDR3 in amino acids: CASSTDLEDEKLFF. CDR3 DNA sequence: TGTGCCAGCTCAACGGACTTGGAGGATGAAAAACTGTTTTTT. The rearrangement uses TRBV7-8 and TRBJ1-4; the D is unclear. Germline loops: CDR1 SGHVS, CDR2 FQNEAQ. The germline V and J ends were trimmed by 8 bases and 6 bases, with 16 bases remaining between them. There are 14 residues in the CDR3.

The rearrangement links TRBV30 to TRBJ2-1; 8 bases line up with TRBD2. The CDR3 has 14 residues. Germline V CDR1 and CDR2: GTSNPN, SVGIG (reference sequence). J gave up 0 bases and V 5 bases, and 3 bases lay outside the gene matches. CDR3 protein: CAWAGTSSYNEQFF. The CDR3 DNA follows: TGTGCCTGGGCTGGGACTAGCTCCTACAATGAGCAGTTCTTC.

The J gene is TRBJ2-7, the V gene TRBV28; D is perhaps TRBD1 (5 bases). CDR3 size: 13 residues. V lost 7 bases and J 2 bases, leaving 12 bases between the germline ends. CDR1 is MDHEN and CDR2 is SYDVKM in the germline V gene. The CDR3 sequence: CASIDSSTYEQYF. DNA of the CDR3: TGTGCCAGCATCGACAGTTCAACCTACGAGCAGTACTTC.

The chain uses TRBV29-1 and TRBJ2-2, with TRBD1 as a possible D gene (5 bases). Germline lookup yields CDR1 SQVTM and CDR2 ANQGSEA. The CDR3 runs 15 residues. V was trimmed by 6 bases and J by 0 bases, leaving 14 bases between them. CDR3 sequence: CSVPLDSANTGELFF. CDR3 nucleotide sequence: TGCAGCGTGCCCCTTGACAGCGCGAACACCGGGGAGCTGTTTTTT.

The V call is TRBV5-1, the J call TRBJ1-1; a possible D gene is TRBD1 (5 bases). Germline loops: CDR1 SGHRS, CDR2 YFSETQ. The germline V and J ends were trimmed by 3 bases and 4 bases, with 16 bases remaining between them. There are 15 residues in the CDR3. CDR3 sequence: CASSSSGGTGTEAFF. CDR3 in DNA: TGCGCCAGCAGCTCTAGCGGGGGGACCGGCACTGAAGCTTTCTTT. Together with reference TRBV5-1 and TRBJ1-1, the CDR3 gives the full variable domain: KAGVTQTPRYLIKTRGQQVTLSCSPISGHRSVSWYQQTPGQGLQFLFEYFSETQRNKGNFPGRFSGRQFSNSRSEMNVSTLELGDSALYLCASSSSGGTGTEAFFGQGTRLTVV.

The chain recombines TRBV5-1 with TRBJ2-2; the D is unclear. The CDR3 is made up of 11 amino acids. Trimming cost V 6 bases and J 4 bases, with 4 bases left between them. Germline-derived CDR1 and CDR2 are SGHRS and YFSETQ. The CDR3 reads CASTVTGELFF. CDR3 sequence (DNA): TGCGCCAGCACCGTCACCGGGGAGCTGTTTTTT.

The chain combines TRBV5-1 with TRBJ2-2; possible D gene TRBD2, 6 bases. Per the germline V gene, CDR1 is SGHRS and CDR2 is YFSETQ. This CDR3 region has 15 residues. Deletions cut 4 bases from V and 2 bases from J, with 12 bases between. DNA for the CDR3: TGCGCCAGCAGCCTCGGGAGCTTCAACACCGGGGAGCTGTTTTTT. Its translation is CASSLGSFNTGELFF.

This clone has only one observation. This chain links TRBV27 with TRBJ1-5, with 7 nucleotides matching TRBD1. V lost 0 bases, J lost 0 bases, and 5 bases stayed unmatched. CDR3 length equals 17 residues. Germline-derived CDR1 and CDR2 are MNHEY and SMNVEV (reference sequence). The CDR3 nucleotides read TGTGCCAGCAGTTTATCGGCCGGGACAGCTAGCAATCAGCCCCAGCATTTT. Its translation: CASSLSAGTASNQPQHF.

The chain couples TRBV6-2 or TRBV6-3 to TRBJ1-2; 7 nucleotides align to TRBD1. Germline values: CDR1 MNHEY, CDR2 SVGEGT. J lost 6 bases, V lost 0 bases, and 7 bases had no gene match. The CDR3 runs 15 residues. The CDR3 sequence is CASSYSGQSSNGYTF. The DNA of the CDR3 is TGTGCCAGCAGTTACTCGGGACAGAGTTCGAATGGCTACACCTTC.

The V gene is TRBV7-8, the J gene TRBJ1-1; no clear D gene. CDR3 length: 14 residues. CDR1 SGHVS and CDR2 FQNEAQ come from the germline V gene. V dropped 5 bases and J dropped 0 bases, with 10 bases sitting between them. The CDR3 region is CASSIGQMNTEAFF. The CDR3 region has the DNA TGTGCCAGCAGCATAGGGCAGATGAACACTGAAGCTTTCTTT.

In this sample, this clone turned up once. This chain uses TRBV11-2 with TRBJ2-5; possible D gene TRBD1, 6 bases. Looked up from germline, CDR1 is SGHAT and CDR2 is FQNNGV. The CDR3 length is 13 residues. The V and J ends lost 8 bases and 5 bases respectively, with 15 bases between them. The CDR3 sequence is CASCRGPKETQYF. In DNA form, the CDR3 reads TGTGCCAGCTGCAGGGGTCCCAAGGAGACCCAGTACTTC.

This CDR3 reads CASSFTSGRYSYEQYF. The CDR3 DNA is TGTGCCAGCAGTTTCACTAGCGGGAGGTACTCCTACGAGCAGTACTTC. V is TRBV28 and J is TRBJ2-7, with 12 nucleotides matching TRBD2. With 3 bases clipped from V and 0 bases from J, the junction kept 3 bases outside the gene matches. CDR3 length: 16 residues. Looked up from germline, CDR1 is MDHEN and CDR2 is SYDVKM. The complete variable domain, with remaining parts taken from reference TRBV28 and TRBJ2-7, reads DVKVTQSSRYLVKRTGEKVFLECVQDMDHENMFWYRQDPGLGLRLIYFSYDVKMKEKGDIPEGYSVSREKKERFSLILESASTNQTSMYLCASSFTSGRYSYEQYFGPGTRLTVT.

The chain couples TRBV2 to TRBJ2-3; D might be TRBD2 (6 bases). This CDR3 comprises 14 residues. V dropped 6 bases and J dropped 6 bases, with 16 bases sitting between them. Germline CDR1 reads SNHLY; CDR2 reads FYNNEI. In nucleotides, the CDR3 is TGTGCCAGCAGCCCGGAGGGGTCCGACGATACGCAGTATTTT. It codes for CASSPEGSDDTQYF.

V is TRBV4-2 and J is TRBJ1-6; D might be TRBD1 (6 bases). Trimming removed 6 bases at V and 2 bases at J, with 11 bases between. Germline-derived CDR1 and CDR2 are LGHNA and YNFKEQ. This CDR3 has 15 amino acids. The CDR3 is CASREQGTYNSPLHF. CDR3 bases: TGTGCCAGCAGGGAACAGGGTACCTATAATTCACCCCTCCACTTT.

This clone has more than one count but fewer than ten. The chain couples TRBV27 to TRBJ2-7, with TRBD2 matching 8 bases. This CDR3 spans 13 amino acids. V was clipped by 6 bases and J by 7 bases; unmatched bases: 8. The germline CDR1 and CDR2 sequences are MNHEY and SMNVEV (reference sequence). As DNA, the CDR3 is TGTGCCAGCAGACTAGCGGTGGGTCGAGAGCAGTACTTC. This gives the protein CASRLAVGREQYF.

The sample holds a few counts of this clone. This sequence joins TRBV28 and TRBJ1-1, with 7 nucleotides matching TRBD1. J gave up 0 bases and V 6 bases, and 4 bases lay outside the gene matches. The germline gives CDR1 MDHEN, CDR2 SYDVKM. CDR3 length: 14 amino acids. The CDR3 loop reads CASRTTGMNTEAFF. The CDR3 DNA follows: TGTGCCAGCAGAACGACAGGGATGAACACTGAAGCTTTCTTT.

This chain joins TRBV20-1 and TRBJ2-7; 8 positions agree with TRBD1. Germline CDR1 DFQATT, CDR2 SNEGSKA (reference sequence). The CDR3 extends over 13 amino acids. Trimming took 3 bases from V and 3 from J; bases not matched to a gene: 4. CDR3 sequence reads: CSASPGTGYEQYF. CDR3 DNA sequence: TGCAGTGCTAGTCCCGGGACAGGCTACGAGCAGTACTTC.

This clone was detected a few times. The V and J genes are TRBV7-2 and TRBJ1-5; D perhaps matches TRBD1 (6 bases). This CDR3 contains 17 residues. Trimming took 1 base from V and 2 from J, leaving 15 bases between them. Germline V CDR1 and CDR2: SGHTA, FQGNSA. The CDR3 DNA reads as TGTGCCAGCAGCTTAGAGGCAGGGGATCGTGGCAATCAGCCCCAGCATTTT. The encoded protein is CASSLEAGDRGNQPQHF.

This chain connects TRBV5-6 to TRBJ2-1; 9 nucleotides align to TRBD2. Looked up from germline, CDR1 is SGHDT and CDR2 is YYEEEE. There are 17 residues in the CDR3. Trimming cost V 5 bases and J 4 bases; bases outside gene matches: 13. The CDR3 bases are TGTGCCAGCAGTCCCCCGACGACTAGCGGACAGTACAATGAGCAGTTCTTC. The encoded protein is CASSPPTTSGQYNEQFF.

This clone was detected a few times. CDR3 loop: CASSSWIGSSGTYEQYF. DNA of the CDR3: TGTGCCAGCAGCTCCTGGATAGGGTCTAGCGGCACCTACGAGCAGTACTTC. This rearrangement joins TRBV5-6 to TRBJ2-7; 7 nucleotides match TRBD2. The CDR3 is 17 amino acids. The V gene's germline CDR1 is SGHDT and CDR2 YYEEEE. The V gene end was trimmed by 3 bases and the J gene end by 2 bases; junction bases not matched to a gene: 14.

The CDR3 is CASTPQGGLETQYF. The CDR3 DNA sequence: TGTGCCAGTACCCCCCAGGGTGGGTTAGAGACCCAGTACTTC. V usage is TRBV19 and J usage is TRBJ2-5; possibly TRBD1 for D (5 bases). The germline V gene has CDR1 LNHDA and CDR2 SQIVND (reference sequence). This CDR3 is built from 14 residues. Between the trimmed V and J ends, which lost 7 bases and 4 bases, there was a span of 16 bases.

This chain connects TRBV4-2 to TRBJ1-5, with 10 bases matching TRBD1. J lost 2 bases, V lost 2 bases, and 6 bases had no gene match. This CDR3 region has 17 residues. The germline V gene encodes CDR1 LGHNA and CDR2 YNFKEQ. Here the CDR3 DNA reads TGTGCCAGCAGCCAAACCGACAGGGGGCTTGGCAATCAGCCCCAGCATTTT. This translates into CASSQTDRGLGNQPQHF.

This clone was seen a few times. V is TRBV27 and J is TRBJ1-2, with 7 bases matching TRBD1. The junction had 9 bases not matched to a gene; V was cut back by 8 bases and J by 6 bases. Germline-derived CDR1 and CDR2 are MNHEY and SMNVEV (reference sequence). This CDR3 has 13 residues. CDR3: CASRGQMVDGYTF. In DNA, the CDR3 is TGTGCCAGCCGGGGACAGATGGTAGATGGCTACACCTTC.

The chain couples TRBV7-9 to TRBJ1-2; the match to TRBD1 covers 10 bases. The V and J ends lost 0 bases and 8 bases, in that order; junction bases with no gene match: 3. The germline CDR1 and CDR2 sequences are SEHNR and FQNEAQ (reference sequence). The CDR3 is 14 residues long. CDR3 DNA: TGTGCCAGCAGCTTAGCCGGGACAGGGGAAGGCTACACCTTC. This gives the protein CASSLAGTGEGYTF.

Only one count was recorded for this clone. J is TRBJ2-3 and V is TRBV7-9; 12 positions match TRBD2. This CDR3 has 16 residues. Per germline, CDR1 SEHNR and CDR2 FQNEAQ (reference sequence). V was clipped by 2 bases and J by 3 bases; unmatched bases: 3. The CDR3 spells CASSLRGTSGTDTQYF. Written as DNA, the CDR3 is TGTGCCAGCAGCTTACGTGGGACTAGCGGGACAGATACGCAGTATTTT.

The chain carries TRBV7-9 and TRBJ1-5; D may be TRBD1 (5 bases). Trimming took 5 bases from V and 3 from J, leaving 11 bases between them. The CDR3 sequence is 14 residues long. Germline V gives CDR1 SEHNR, CDR2 FQNEAQ (reference sequence). CDR3 in DNA: TGTGCCAGCAGCATGTCAGGGTACAATCAGCCCCAGCATTTT. This codes for CASSMSGYNQPQHF.